One sample yielded the 24 T cell receptor beta chains listed below, sequenced in a study of blood T cell repertoires in COVID-19. The protocol was immunoSEQ multiplex PCR, while the TCRdb copy is restricted to in-frame clones and leaves out a portion. The repertoire has 200,000 to 300,000 clones, roughly 86% of them found once; the top ten carry roughly 4%. Sequenced input: peripheral blood. The receptors originated from a man aged 50-59 years with acute or convalescent COVID-19.

V usage is TRBV4-1 and J usage is TRBJ2-2; 7 nucleotides match TRBD1. V was pared by 1 base and J by 1 base, with 6 bases of the junction left unmatched. The CDR3 has 17 residues. The V gene's germline CDR1 is MGHRA and CDR2 YSYEKL. The CDR3 reads CASSQGARQGNTGELFF. As DNA, the CDR3 is TGCGCCAGCAGCCAAGGCGCGAGACAGGGGAACACCGGGGAGCTGTTTTTT.

The chain recombines TRBV11-2 with TRBJ1-1; D is perhaps TRBD1 (6 bases). The CDR3 length is 16 residues. The V gene lost 2 bases and the J gene lost 4 bases, with 17 bases spanning the gap. Germline CDR1 is SGHAT and CDR2 is FQNNGV. CDR3 sequence: CASSLRGWGWGTEAFF. Here the CDR3 DNA reads TGTGCCAGCAGCTTAAGGGGGTGGGGCTGGGGCACTGAAGCTTTCTTT.

This clone was detected only once. The chain links TRBV25-1 to TRBJ2-3, with 8 bases fitting TRBD2. CDR1 MGHDK and CDR2 SYGVNS come from the germline V gene. This CDR3 contains 14 residues. V lost 4 bases, J lost 1 base, and 1 base stayed unmatched. The CDR3 loop is CASSVGGGTDTQYF. The CDR3 DNA sequence: TGTGCCAGCAGTGTCGGGGGGGGCACAGATACGCAGTATTTT.

V and J are TRBV5-8 and TRBJ2-7; 10 bases map to TRBD1. The germline V gene has CDR1 SGHTS and CDR2 YDEGEE. This CDR3 is 14 amino acids long. V gave up 2 bases and J gave up 6 bases; unmatched junction bases: 5. Here the CDR3 reads CASSFRTGGGEQYF. The CDR3 nucleotides read TGTGCCAGCAGCTTTAGGACAGGGGGAGGCGAGCAGTACTTC.

The rearrangement joins TRBV5-6 to TRBJ2-6, with D maybe TRBD2 (5 bases). V lost 1 base and J lost 1, with 12 bases in between. Germline loops: CDR1 SGHDT, CDR2 YYEEEE. The CDR3 runs 17 residues. The CDR3 nucleotides are TGTGCCAGCAGCTTGCCGGGGTTCGGGTCTGGGGCCAACGTCCTGACTTTC. Translated, it gives CASSLPGFGSGANVLTF.

The rearrangement uses TRBV11-2 and TRBJ2-7; maybe TRBD2 (6 bases). Germline values: CDR1 SGHAT, CDR2 FQNNGV. This CDR3 has 14 amino acids. Trimming took off 5 bases at V and 4 bases at J, with 15 bases between the two ends. The CDR3 DNA sequence: TGTGCCAGCAGCCATGGGGGGAAATGGTACGAGCAGTACTTC. The encoded protein is CASSHGGKWYEQYF.

This clone came up once. The gene calls are TRBV2 and TRBJ1-2, with a tentative D call TRBD1 (6 bases). Germline V gene data show CDR1 as SNHLY and CDR2 as FYNNEI. Trimming took off 4 bases at V and 7 bases at J, with 16 bases between the two ends. The CDR3 length is 14 residues. CDR3 protein: CASSVTQGLGGYTF. CDR3 coding DNA: TGTGCCAGCAGTGTGACCCAGGGGTTGGGTGGCTACACCTTC.

The CDR3 here is CASSLSSGGVDEQFF. CDR3 DNA sequence: TGTGCCAGCAGCTTAAGCAGCGGGGGGGTGGATGAGCAGTTCTTC. The chain couples TRBV11-3 to TRBJ2-1, with 10 bases identical to TRBD2. Losses at the gene ends were 2 bases for V and 8 bases for J; bases not matched to a gene: 6. Germline CDR1 SGHNT, CDR2 YENEEA. The CDR3 sequence is 15 residues long.

The chain links TRBV5-4 to TRBJ1-3, with D possibly TRBD1 on 5 matching bases. The V end lost 4 bases, the J end lost 4 bases, and 9 bases lay between the germline ends. This CDR3 has 13 amino acids. Germline CDR1 and CDR2: SGHNT and YYREEE (reference sequence). CDR3 sequence reads: CASSAREGNTIYF. The CDR3 region has the DNA TGTGCCAGCAGCGCCAGGGAAGGAAACACCATATATTTT.

V and J are TRBV19 and TRBJ1-5; D is possibly TRBD1 (6 bases). Trimming left V 3 bases short and J 0 bases short, with 12 bases between. The CDR3 sequence is 16 residues long. Germline CDR1 LNHDA, CDR2 SQIVND (reference sequence). CDR3 loop: CASSMPYRDSNQPQHF. The CDR3 nucleotides read TGTGCCAGTAGTATGCCCTACAGGGATAGCAATCAGCCCCAGCATTTT.

This chain connects TRBV10-3 to TRBJ2-7; 13 bases are a match to TRBD2. This CDR3 spans 14 amino acids. CDR1 and CDR2 (germline): ENHRY, SYGVKD. Losses at the gene ends were 7 bases for V and 2 bases for J; bases not matched to a gene: 2. DNA of the CDR3: TGTGCCATCACCGGGACTAGCGGGGCCTACGAGCAGTACTTC. It yields the protein CAITGTSGAYEQYF.

The rearrangement links TRBV4-1 to TRBJ1-1, with D possibly being TRBD1 (5 bases). The CDR3 is 15 residues long. Germline V gene data show CDR1 as MGHRA and CDR2 as YSYEKL. Trimming took 3 bases from V and 0 from J, leaving 11 bases between them. Here the CDR3 reads CASSHEDTMNTEAFF. The CDR3 DNA sequence: TGCGCCAGCAGCCACGAGGACACCATGAACACTGAAGCTTTCTTT.

The chain's CDR3 is CATEDTLFSGNTIYF. Written as DNA, the CDR3 is TGTGCCACCGAGGACACCCTCTTCTCTGGAAACACCATATATTTT. The J gene is TRBJ1-3, the V gene TRBV15; D possibly corresponds to TRBD1 (5 bases). V lost 8 bases, J lost 0 bases, and 14 bases lay in between. CDR1 is LNHNV, CDR2 YYDKDF, per germline (reference sequence). The CDR3 contains 15 residues.

J is TRBJ2-7 and V is TRBV18; 7 bases map to TRBD1. The CDR3 sequence is 12 residues long. Trimming cost V 4 bases and J 9 bases; bases outside gene matches: 6. The V gene's germline CDR1 is KGHSH and CDR2 LQKENI. The CDR3 is CASSLKGQTQYF. CDR3 nucleotides: TGTGCCAGCTCACTAAAGGGACAGACGCAGTACTTC.

The chain couples TRBV6-4 to TRBJ2-5; 8 bases line up with TRBD2. V was pared by 4 bases and J by 2 bases, with 6 bases of the junction left unmatched. The CDR3 contains 15 residues. Germline V gene sequence: CDR1 MRHNA, CDR2 SNTAGT. DNA of the CDR3: TGTGCCAGCAGTGCGGGGGGGACCCGTCAAGAGACCCAGTACTTC. It codes for CASSAGGTRQETQYF.

This clone showed up just a few times. V and J are TRBV24-1 and TRBJ2-3; the match to TRBD2 covers 10 bases. V was clipped by 2 bases and J by 14 bases; unmatched bases: 9. The CDR3 consists of 14 residues. Germline V gene lookup returns CDR1 KGHDR and CDR2 SFDVKD. This chain's CDR3 is CATSDSGTSASRYF. The CDR3 DNA reads as TGTGCCACCAGTGATTCCGGGACTAGCGCCTCAAGGTATTTT.

This clone was recorded only once. V is TRBV27 and J is TRBJ1-5; 8 bases match TRBD1. CDR3 size: 17 residues. J gave up 0 bases and V 4 bases, and 8 bases lay outside the gene matches. The V gene's germline CDR1 is MNHEY and CDR2 SMNVEV (reference sequence). Here the CDR3 DNA reads TGTGCCAGCAGTTGGAGCGCCGACAGGGGTAGCAATCAGCCCCAGCATTTT. Translating it yields CASSWSADRGSNQPQHF.

The table lists this clone with a few counts. This chain joins TRBV9 and TRBJ2-7; 12 bases are a match to TRBD1. The V gene end was trimmed by 2 bases and the J gene end by 3 bases; junction bases not matched to a gene: 6. CDR3 length equals 16 residues. Germline CDR1 is SGDLS and CDR2 is YYNGEE. CDR3 protein: CASSVGGTGGDYEQYF. The DNA for the CDR3 is TGTGCCAGCAGCGTTGGTGGGACAGGGGGCGACTACGAGCAGTACTTC.

This chain uses TRBV7-3 with TRBJ2-1; weak D call: TRBD2 (5 bases). Germline V gene data show CDR1 as SGHTA and CDR2 as FQGTGA. This CDR3 spans 13 amino acids. Trimming pared 2 bases from V and 8 bases from J, leaving 10 bases between. CDR3 sequence reads: CASSLLAGYEQFF. CDR3 in DNA: TGTGCCAGCAGCTTACTTGCGGGCTATGAGCAGTTCTTC.

This clone was picked up a small number of times. This chain joins TRBV7-8 and TRBJ1-1, with 8 positions matching TRBD1. The CDR3 has 16 amino acids. V lost 2 bases, J lost 0 bases, and 5 bases stayed unmatched. Germline values: CDR1 SGHVS, CDR2 FQNEAQ. The chain's CDR3 is CASSLNRGYMNTEAFF. Written as DNA, the CDR3 is TGTGCCAGCAGCTTAAACAGGGGGTACATGAACACTGAAGCTTTCTTT.

The CDR3 sequence: CASSGGISGNTIYF. CDR3 DNA: TGTGCCAGCAGTGGGGGGATCTCTGGAAACACCATATATTTT. The V call is TRBV5-4, the J call TRBJ1-3, with D maybe TRBD1 (5 bases). Trimming cost V 5 bases and J 0 bases, with 9 bases left between them. This CDR3 contains 14 residues. The germline V gene has CDR1 SGHNT and CDR2 YYREEE (reference sequence).

CDR3 bases: TGCGCCAGCAGCTCTGGAGCCTACACCAGCTCCTACGAGCAGTACTTC. Translated: CASSSGAYTSSYEQYF. The rearrangement joins TRBV5-1 to TRBJ2-7; D uncertain. The CDR3 contains 16 residues. The germline V and J ends were trimmed by 3 bases and 0 bases, with 16 bases remaining between them. CDR1 SGHRS and CDR2 YFSETQ come from the germline V gene.

The CDR3 is CASSLGSRDEQYF. The CDR3 DNA reads TGCGCCAGCAGCTTGGGTAGCAGGGACGAGCAGTACTTC. The chain employs TRBV5-1 and TRBJ2-7; D might be TRBD1 (5 bases). Germline V gene sequence: CDR1 SGHRS, CDR2 YFSETQ. The CDR3 sequence is 13 residues long. V dropped 0 bases and J dropped 5 bases, with 9 bases sitting between them.

J is TRBJ2-7 and V is TRBV11-3; D is ambiguous. V lost 2 bases, J lost 7 bases, and 12 bases lay in between. Germline V gene data show CDR1 as SGHNT and CDR2 as YENEEA. The CDR3 is made up of 13 amino acids. The CDR3 sequence: CASSLYPGEEQYF. Here the CDR3 DNA reads TGTGCCAGCAGCTTATACCCCGGTGAGGAGCAGTACTTC. The full variable domain, with the rest looked up from reference TRBV11-3 and TRBJ2-7, is EAGVVQSPRYKIIEKKQPVAFWCNPISGHNTLYWYLQNLGQGPELLIRYENEEAVDDSQLPKDRFSAERLKGVDSTLKIQPAELGDSAVYLCASSLYPGEEQYFGPGTRLTVT.